Reported below is one TCR beta chain. Antigen specificity is unknown. Trimming took 1 base from V and 3 from J; bases not matched to a gene: 0. The CDR3 is made up of 15 amino acids. Germline CDR1 and CDR2: SGHNT and YENEEA. The data stem from a study of T cell responses to AZD1222 COVID-19 vaccine. Study findings and constraints: It should be noted that donors were predominantly white British and more often female, and clonal diversity was possibly underestimated.

Second-dose schedules of about 4 or about 12 weeks were combined. Data came from immunoSEQ multiplex PCR; TCRdb stores just in-frame clones and leaves some out. The table shows around 140,000 clones, with about 91% occurring only once. The V call is TRBV11-3, the J call TRBJ2-5; 12 nucleotides match TRBD2. The receptor was isolated from an adult who received the AZD1222 COVID-19 vaccine. Sequenced here: peripheral blood, sampled 28 days after the second AZD1222 dose. In nucleotides, the CDR3 is TGTGCCAGCAGCTTAGGACTAGCGGGAGAAGAGACCCAGTACTTC. This sequence encodes CASSLGLAGEETQYF.